Here is one T cell receptor (beta chain) with its context. Its cognate antigen is unknown. This sample is drawn from a study of response to subunit inactivated influenza vaccine. The length of the CDR3 is 15 residues. Germline CDR1 reads SGHDN; CDR2 reads FVKESK. J lost 2 bases, V lost 4 bases, and 3 bases had no gene match. General study results and limits: That few new T cells are recruited by each seasonal influenza vaccination was the authors' suggestion.

TCRdb analysed the RT-PCR reads with MiXCR anew, one entry per CDR3 protein. The sample shows roughly 790,000 distinct CDR3 sequences, less than 25% of them seen only once. The chain joins TRBV14 to TRBJ2-4, with 9 bases matching TRBD1. This TCR was recovered from a man over 45 who received an inactivated influenza vaccine. The material sequenced was PBMCs from blood, taken roughly 5 days after vaccination. CDR3 DNA: TGTGCCAGCAGCCCGGACAGGGGACCCAAAAACATTCAGTACTTC. The encoded protein is CASSPDRGPKNIQYF.